The entry below describes one T cell receptor beta chain. The data stem from a study of blood T cell repertoires in COVID-19. Study summary: T cells, B-cell-depleted T cells, or PBMCs supplied cDNA or gDNA.

Germline V CDR1 and CDR2: MNHNY, SVGAGI (reference sequence). V was clipped by 6 bases and J by 7 bases, with 15 bases between them. The CDR3 covers 13 residues. Per the original methods: Reference gene primer amplification in the assay estimated nucleated cell counts. TCRdb keeps only in-frame clones here, not all; method: immunoSEQ multiplex PCR. V and J calls and clone size are those listed in that table; D and trimming were worked out from the DNA. The data contain just over 250,000 clones, 75% to 95% of them singletons. The genes are TRBV6-6 and TRBJ1-1, with TRBD1 as a possible D gene (6 bases). Source material: peripheral blood. The sequence was obtained from a person aged 18-30 years with COVID-19, enrolled during active disease. The CDR3 DNA reads as TGTGCCAGCAGCCGATCAGGACAGATTGAAGCTTTCTTT. As protein: CASSRSGQIEAFF.